One sample yielded the 9 T cell receptor beta chains listed below, sequenced in a study of CD4 T cells in relation to SARS-CoV-2 and coronaviruses. Before the COVID-19 pandemic, during about 2010-2018, CD4+ T cells were taken from unexposed donors. After about 10 days of culture, CD4+ T cells were isolated. Profiled with immunoSEQ multiplex PCR; TCRdb holds only in-frame clones, not every one. The sample records about 17,000 clones, about 80% being singletons. These receptors have no identified antigens. Sequenced material: CD4+ T cells from PBMCs, cultured in vitro. These receptors all come from a human donor in good health.

The genes are TRBV5-6 and TRBJ1-6; D is unclear. The CDR3 is made up of 12 amino acids. Trimming took off 4 bases at V and 6 bases at J, with 5 bases between the two ends. The V gene's germline CDR1 is SGHDT and CDR2 YYEEEE. This chain's CDR3 is CASSLVNSPLHF. The CDR3 DNA sequence: TGTGCCAGCAGCCTCGTTAATTCACCCCTCCACTTT. Combining the CDR3 with reference TRBV5-6 and TRBJ1-6 gives the whole variable domain DAGVTQSPTHLIKTRGQQVTLRCSPKSGHDTVSWYQQALGQGPQFIFQYYEEEERQRGNFPDRFSGHQFPNYSSELNVNALLLGDSALYLCASSLVNSPLHFGNGTRLTVT.

The chain is built from TRBV10-2 and TRBJ2-7, with TRBD2 matching 10 bases. CDR3 length: 15 residues. In germline, CDR1 is WSHSY, CDR2 SAAADI. Losses at the gene ends were 3 bases for V and 4 bases for J; bases not matched to a gene: 6. DNA for the CDR3: TGCGCCAGCAGTGAAGTAGCGGGGGGCGGTTACGAGCAGTACTTC. Translation: CASSEVAGGGYEQYF.

J is TRBJ2-3 and V is TRBV4-2; no clear D gene. The germline V and J ends were trimmed by 1 base and 2 bases, with 4 bases remaining between them. The CDR3 runs 13 residues. The germline gives CDR1 LGHNA, CDR2 YNFKEQ. The CDR3 DNA is TGTGCCAGCAGCCAAGCCTCCACAGATACGCAGTATTTT. This sequence encodes CASSQASTDTQYF.

This chain links TRBV5-6 with TRBJ2-3, with 9 bases fitting TRBD1. The CDR3 has 17 amino acids. Germline V gives CDR1 SGHDT, CDR2 YYEEEE. V was clipped by 3 bases and J by 2 bases; unmatched bases: 10. CDR3 region: CASSSNRGRTPTDTQYF. The DNA for the CDR3 is TGTGCCAGCAGCTCTAACAGGGGGCGGACCCCCACAGATACGCAGTATTTT.

This clone was counted only a few times. The gene calls are TRBV6-5 and TRBJ1-4; D unclear. The CDR3 runs to 14 residues. Germline V gene lookup returns CDR1 MNHEY and CDR2 SVGAGI. Deletions cut 7 bases from V and 3 bases from J, with 12 bases between. CDR3 bases: TGTGCCAGCAAACAAGGCATAGCTAATGAAAAACTGTTTTTT. Translated: CASKQGIANEKLFF.

The gene calls are TRBV5-1 and TRBJ2-7, with 10 bases that match TRBD1. The CDR3 sequence is 17 residues long. Unmatched junction bases numbered 10, after V lost 4 bases and J lost 0 bases. Germline lookup yields CDR1 SGHRS and CDR2 YFSETQ. DNA for the CDR3: TGCGCCAGCAGCCCGGACCGGACAGGGGGACTCTCCTACGAGCAGTACTTC. Translation: CASSPDRTGGLSYEQYF.

The gene calls are TRBV15 and TRBJ1-4; D ambiguous. Germline V CDR1 and CDR2: LNHNV, YYDKDF (reference sequence). V was cut by 0 bases and J by 8 bases, with 13 bases left in between. The CDR3 totals 15 residues. The CDR3, as DNA: TGTGCCACCAGCAGAGAGTGGAGGTTTAGCGAAAAACTGTTTTTT. This sequence encodes CATSREWRFSEKLFF. The whole variable domain, remainder taken from reference TRBV15 and TRBJ1-4, is DAMVIQNPRYQVTQFGKPVTLSCSQTLNHNVMYWYQQKSSQAPKLLFHYYDKDFNNEADTPDNFQSRRPNTSFCFLDIRSPGLGDTAMYLCATSREWRFSEKLFFGSGTQLSVL.

The chain is built from TRBV12-3 or TRBV12-4 and TRBJ2-3; D gene ambiguous. CDR3 size: 11 residues. The germline V and J ends were trimmed by 3 bases and 6 bases, with 4 bases remaining between them. The CDR3, as DNA: TGTGCCAGCAGTTTTCAGGATACGCAGTATTTT. This gives the protein CASSFQDTQYF.

This chain uses TRBV27 with TRBJ1-4; 10 bases are a match to TRBD1. This CDR3 is 18 amino acids long. Germline lookup yields CDR1 MNHEY and CDR2 SMNVEV (reference sequence). V shed 2 bases, J shed 5 bases, and the junction held 11 bases outside the gene matches. CDR3 region: CASSLLGDRGFQNEKLFF. CDR3 DNA sequence: TGTGCCAGCAGTTTACTCGGGGACAGGGGTTTTCAGAATGAAAAACTGTTTTTT.